The present T cell receptor beta chain was sequenced within a study of Ad26.COV2.S vaccination and SARS-CoV-2 variants. Study-level background: Recipients of Ad26.COV2.S got it intramuscularly, once or twice 56 days apart.

TCRdb's table, derived via immunoSEQ multiplex PCR, lists solely in-frame clones and lacks some. The repertoire includes about 350,000 clones, 70% to 90% of them detected once, and 3.3% sits in the top ten. The treatment: around 19 received Ad26.COV2.S at low or high dose, single or two shots; five or six received placebo; per-sample allocation not given. Collection of samples fell on day 63 after the first vaccine or placebo injection. An adult of 18-55 years in Boston served as donor. Its platform was an Ad26 vector, and its expressed antigen was Wuhan-strain SARS-CoV-2 spike. Findings and caveats of the study: Higher spike-specific TCR breadth was found in vaccine recipients than in placebo recipients.

Points on this clone: Its antigen remains unidentified.

This CDR3 spans 13 amino acids. Unmatched junction bases numbered 7, after V lost 8 bases and J lost 6 bases. In germline, CDR1 is WNHNN, CDR2 SYGVQD (reference sequence). The receptor's source is a person aged 18-65 years who received the Ad26.COV2.S COVID-19 vaccine or a placebo. The chain couples TRBV10-1 to TRBJ2-1, with 7 bases identical to TRBD2. Sequencing used peripheral blood, obtained in a trial of Ad26.COV2.S vaccine versus placebo. CDR3: CASGGTSANEQFF. The CDR3 DNA follows: TGCGCCAGCGGGGGAACTAGCGCCAATGAGCAGTTCTTC.